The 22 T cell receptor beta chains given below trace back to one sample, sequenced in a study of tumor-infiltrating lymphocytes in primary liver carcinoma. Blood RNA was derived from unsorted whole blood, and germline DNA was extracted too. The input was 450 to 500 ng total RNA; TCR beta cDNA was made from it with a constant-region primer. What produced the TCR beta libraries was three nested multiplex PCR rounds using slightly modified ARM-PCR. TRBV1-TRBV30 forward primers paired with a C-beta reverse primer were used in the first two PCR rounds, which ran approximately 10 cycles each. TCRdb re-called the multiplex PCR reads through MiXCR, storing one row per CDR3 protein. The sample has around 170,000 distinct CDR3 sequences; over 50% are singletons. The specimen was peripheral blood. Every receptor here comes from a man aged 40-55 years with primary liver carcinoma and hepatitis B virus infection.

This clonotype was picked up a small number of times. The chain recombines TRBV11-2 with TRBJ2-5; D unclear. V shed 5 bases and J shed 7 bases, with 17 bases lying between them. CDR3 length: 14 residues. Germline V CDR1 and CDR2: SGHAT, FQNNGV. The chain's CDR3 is CASSEPGLPGTQYF. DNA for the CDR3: TGTGCCAGCAGCGAACCGGGTCTCCCGGGGACCCAGTACTTC. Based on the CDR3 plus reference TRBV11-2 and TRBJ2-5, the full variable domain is EAGVAQSPRYKIIEKRQSVAFWCNPISGHATLYWYQQILGQGPKLLIQFQNNGVVDDSQLPKDRFSAERLKGVDSTLKIQPAKLEDSAVYLCASSEPGLPGTQYFGPGTRLLVL.

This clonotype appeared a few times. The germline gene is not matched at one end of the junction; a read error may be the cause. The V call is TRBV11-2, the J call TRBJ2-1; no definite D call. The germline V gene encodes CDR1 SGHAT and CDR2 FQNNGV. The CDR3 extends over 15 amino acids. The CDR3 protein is CASSLDWVDYNEQFF. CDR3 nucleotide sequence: TGTGCCAGTAGCTTAGACTGGGTCGACTACAATGAGCAGTTCTTC.

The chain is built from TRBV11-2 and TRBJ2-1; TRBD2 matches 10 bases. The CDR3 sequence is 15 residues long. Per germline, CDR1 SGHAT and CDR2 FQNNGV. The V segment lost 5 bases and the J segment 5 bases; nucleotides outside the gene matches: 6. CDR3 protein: CASSITSGNHNEQFF. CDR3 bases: TGTGCCAGCAGCATAACTAGCGGGAACCACAATGAGCAGTTCTTC. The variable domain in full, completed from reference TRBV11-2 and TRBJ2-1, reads EAGVAQSPRYKIIEKRQSVAFWCNPISGHATLYWYQQILGQGPKLLIQFQNNGVVDDSQLPKDRFSAERLKGVDSTLKIQPAKLEDSAVYLCASSITSGNHNEQFFGPGTRLTVL.

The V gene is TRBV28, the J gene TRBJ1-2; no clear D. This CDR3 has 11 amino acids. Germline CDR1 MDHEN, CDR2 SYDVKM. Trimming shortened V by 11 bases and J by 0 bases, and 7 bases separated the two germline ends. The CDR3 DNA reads TGTGCCGGCGTGGCTAACTATGGCTACACCTTC. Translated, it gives CAGVANYGYTF.

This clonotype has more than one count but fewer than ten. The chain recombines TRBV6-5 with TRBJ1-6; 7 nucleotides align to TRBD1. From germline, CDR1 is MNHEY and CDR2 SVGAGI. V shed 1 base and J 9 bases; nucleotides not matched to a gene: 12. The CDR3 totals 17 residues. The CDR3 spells CASSYLPRQGQGSPLHF. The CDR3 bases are TGTGCCAGCAGTTACTTACCGCGACAGGGTCAAGGTTCACCCCTCCACTTT.

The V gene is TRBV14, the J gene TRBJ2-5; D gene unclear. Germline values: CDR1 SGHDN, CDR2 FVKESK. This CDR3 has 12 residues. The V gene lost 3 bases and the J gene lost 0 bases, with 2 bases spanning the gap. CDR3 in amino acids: CASSHHQETQYF. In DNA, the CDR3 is TGTGCCAGCAGCCATCACCAAGAGACCCAGTACTTC. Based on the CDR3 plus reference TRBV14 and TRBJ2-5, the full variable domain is EAGVTQFPSHSVIEKGQTVTLRCDPISGHDNLYWYRRVMGKEIKFLLHFVKESKQDESGMPNNRFLAERTGGTYSTLKVQPAELEDSGVYFCASSHHQETQYFGPGTRLLVL.

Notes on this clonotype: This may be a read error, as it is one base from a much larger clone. Here the CDR3 DNA reads TGTGTCAGCACGGCCGGCACAGATACGCAGTATTTT. Translated: CVSTAGTDTQYF. This chain links TRBV6-6 with TRBJ2-3, with unresolved D. The CDR3 is made up of 12 amino acids. The germline CDR1 and CDR2 sequences are MNHNY and SVGAGI (reference sequence).

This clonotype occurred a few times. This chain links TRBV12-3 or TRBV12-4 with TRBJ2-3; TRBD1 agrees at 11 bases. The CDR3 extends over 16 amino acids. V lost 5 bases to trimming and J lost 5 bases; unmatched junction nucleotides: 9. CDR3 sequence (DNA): TGTGCCAGCAGTCTCCGGACAGGGGGCCCCATAGATACGCAGTATTTT. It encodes CASSLRTGGPIDTQYF.

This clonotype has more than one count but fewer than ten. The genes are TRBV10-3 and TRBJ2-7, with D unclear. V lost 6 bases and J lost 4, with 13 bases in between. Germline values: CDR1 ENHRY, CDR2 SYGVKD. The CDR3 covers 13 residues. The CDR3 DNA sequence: TGTGCCATCAGCCCTTCCGCCGGTTACGAGCAGTACTTC. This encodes CAISPSAGYEQYF.

CDR3: CASSQVYGTGGTDTQYF. The DNA of the CDR3 is TGCGCCAGCAGCCAAGTCTATGGGACAGGGGGCACAGATACGCAGTATTTT. The J gene is TRBJ2-3, the V gene TRBV4-1; 10 bases map to TRBD1. This CDR3 has 17 residues. Germline V gene sequence: CDR1 MGHRA, CDR2 YSYEKL. V lost 1 base to trimming and J lost 1 base; unmatched junction nucleotides: 5.

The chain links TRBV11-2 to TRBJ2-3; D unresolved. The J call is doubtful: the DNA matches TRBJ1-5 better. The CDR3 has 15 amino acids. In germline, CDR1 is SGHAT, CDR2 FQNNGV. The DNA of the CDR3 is TGTGCCAGCAGCGTCTGGACTAGCGCTTCAGATACGCAGCATTTT. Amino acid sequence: CASSVWTSASDTQHF.

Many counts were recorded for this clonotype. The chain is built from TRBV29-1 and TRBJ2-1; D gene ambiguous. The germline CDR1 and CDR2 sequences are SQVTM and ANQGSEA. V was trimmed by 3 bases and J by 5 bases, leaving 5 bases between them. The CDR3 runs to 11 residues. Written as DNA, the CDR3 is TGCAGCGTTGACAGGAACAATGAGCAGTTCTTC. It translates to CSVDRNNEQFF.

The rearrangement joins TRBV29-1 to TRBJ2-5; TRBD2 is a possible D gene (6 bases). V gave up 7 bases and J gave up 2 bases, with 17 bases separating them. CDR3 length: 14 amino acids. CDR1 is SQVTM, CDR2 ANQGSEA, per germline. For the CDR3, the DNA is TGCAGCGCCCCCGGGGGTGGGGGACAAGAGACCCAGTACTTC. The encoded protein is CSAPGGGGQETQYF.

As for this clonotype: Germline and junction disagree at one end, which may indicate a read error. The CDR3 loop is CSVAGTGAVYNEQFF. CDR3 DNA sequence: TGCAGTGTTGCTGGAACGGGAGCGGTGTACAATGAGCAGTTCTTC. The V and J genes are TRBV29-1 and TRBJ2-1; D might be TRBD2 (6 bases). Germline lookup yields CDR1 SQVTM and CDR2 ANQGSEA. This CDR3 has 15 amino acids.

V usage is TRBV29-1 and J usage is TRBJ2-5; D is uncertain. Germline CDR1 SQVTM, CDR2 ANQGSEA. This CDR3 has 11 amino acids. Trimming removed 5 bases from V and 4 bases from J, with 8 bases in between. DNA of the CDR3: TGCAGCGTTAGTAGGTCAGAGACCCAGTACTTC. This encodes CSVSRSETQYF.

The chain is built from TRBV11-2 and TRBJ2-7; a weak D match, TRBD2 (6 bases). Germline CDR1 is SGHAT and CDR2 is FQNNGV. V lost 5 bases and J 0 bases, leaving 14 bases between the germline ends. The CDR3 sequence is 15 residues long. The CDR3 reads CASSPAGLISYEQYF. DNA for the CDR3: TGTGCCAGCAGCCCAGCGGGCCTCATCTCCTACGAGCAGTACTTC.

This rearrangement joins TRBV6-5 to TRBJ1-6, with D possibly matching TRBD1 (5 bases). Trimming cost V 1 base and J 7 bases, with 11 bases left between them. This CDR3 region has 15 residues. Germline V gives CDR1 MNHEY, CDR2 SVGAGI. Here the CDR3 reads CASSYLVTVNSPLHF. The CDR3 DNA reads TGTGCCAGCAGTTACTTGGTGACAGTCAATTCACCCCTCCACTTT.

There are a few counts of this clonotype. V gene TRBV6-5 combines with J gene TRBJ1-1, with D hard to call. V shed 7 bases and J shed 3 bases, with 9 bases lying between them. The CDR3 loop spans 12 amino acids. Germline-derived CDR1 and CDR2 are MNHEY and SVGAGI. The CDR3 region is CASNDGYTEAFF. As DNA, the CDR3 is TGTGCCAGCAACGACGGTTACACTGAAGCTTTCTTT.

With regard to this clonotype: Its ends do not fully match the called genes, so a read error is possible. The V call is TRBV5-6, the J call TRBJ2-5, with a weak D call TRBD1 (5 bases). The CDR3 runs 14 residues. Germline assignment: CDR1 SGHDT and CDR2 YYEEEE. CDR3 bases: TGTGCCGGCAGTTCGGGCCCTCAGGGAGAGACCCAGTACTTC. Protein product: CAGSSGPQGETQYF.

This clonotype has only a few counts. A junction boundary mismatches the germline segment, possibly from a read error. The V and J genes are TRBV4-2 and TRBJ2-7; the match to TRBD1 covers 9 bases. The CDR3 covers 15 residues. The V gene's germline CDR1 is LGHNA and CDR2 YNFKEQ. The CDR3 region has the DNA TGTGCCAGCAGTCAAGATGAGACAGGGGGCTACGAGCAGTACTTC. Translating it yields CASSQDETGGYEQYF.

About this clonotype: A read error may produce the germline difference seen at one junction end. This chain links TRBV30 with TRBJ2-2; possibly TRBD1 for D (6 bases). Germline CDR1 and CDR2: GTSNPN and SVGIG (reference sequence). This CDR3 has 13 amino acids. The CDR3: CAWTGQNTGELSF. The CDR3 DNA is TGTGCCTGGACCGGACAGAACACCGGGGAGCTGTCTTTT. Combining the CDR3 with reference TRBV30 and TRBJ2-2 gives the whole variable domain SQTIHQWPATLVQPVGSPLSLECTVEGTSNPNLYWYRQAAGRGLQLLFYSVGIGQISSEVPQNLSASRPQDRQFILSSKKLLLSDSGFYLCAWTGQNTGELSFGEGSRLTVL.

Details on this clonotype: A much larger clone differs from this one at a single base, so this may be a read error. The DNA for the CDR3 is TGCAGCATTGTTTTGCAGGCGACCTACGAGCAGTACTTC. Residues: CSIVLQATYEQYF. The chain uses TRBV29-1 and TRBJ2-7; D call uncertain. Germline CDR1 SQVTM, CDR2 ANQGSEA. CDR3 length: 13 residues. V was shortened by 8 bases and J by 2 bases, with 16 bases between the two germline ends.